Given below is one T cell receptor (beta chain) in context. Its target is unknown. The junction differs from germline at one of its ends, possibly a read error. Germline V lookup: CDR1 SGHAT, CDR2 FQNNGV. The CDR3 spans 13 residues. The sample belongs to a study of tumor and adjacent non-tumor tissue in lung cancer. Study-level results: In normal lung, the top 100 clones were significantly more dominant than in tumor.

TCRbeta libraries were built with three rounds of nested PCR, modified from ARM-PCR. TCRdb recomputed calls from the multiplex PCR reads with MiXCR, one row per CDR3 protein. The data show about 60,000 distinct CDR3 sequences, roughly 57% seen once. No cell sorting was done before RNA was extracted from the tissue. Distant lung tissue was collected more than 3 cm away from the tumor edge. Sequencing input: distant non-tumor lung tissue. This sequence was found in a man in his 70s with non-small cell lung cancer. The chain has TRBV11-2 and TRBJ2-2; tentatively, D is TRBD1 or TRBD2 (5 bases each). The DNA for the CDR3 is TGTACCAGCTGTCCAGAGGGGACCGGGGAACTGTTTTTT. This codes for CTSCPEGTGELFF.